The entry below gives a single T cell receptor (beta chain) sequence along with its context. Its antigen is still unknown. The sample is drawn from a study of T cell repertoires in cytomegalovirus infection. Study-level points and caveats: The ex vivo response was dominated by HLA-C-restricted CMV-specific TCR beta clonotypes.

TCRdb used MiXCR to reprocess the reads, holding one entry per CDR3 protein. The table shows about 830,000 distinct CDR3 sequences, with 30% to 35% occurring only once. V lost 5 bases and J lost 0, with 17 bases in between. CDR1 and CDR2 (germline): SGHVS, FQNEAQ. The CDR3 length is 16 residues. The sample in question was cultured CD8+ T cells from PBMCs, obtained from culture after CMV antigen stimulation. This clonotype was obtained from a human donor in good health (CMV status not recorded). Some clones in this sample may be carry-over from other donors' samples. V is TRBV7-8 and J is TRBJ2-7; D is tentatively TRBD1 or TRBD2 (5 bases each). CDR3 amino acids: CASSPHEGWGSYEQYV. CDR3 DNA sequence: TGTGCCAGCAGCCCACATGAGGGGTGGGGCTCCTACGAGCAGTACGTC.